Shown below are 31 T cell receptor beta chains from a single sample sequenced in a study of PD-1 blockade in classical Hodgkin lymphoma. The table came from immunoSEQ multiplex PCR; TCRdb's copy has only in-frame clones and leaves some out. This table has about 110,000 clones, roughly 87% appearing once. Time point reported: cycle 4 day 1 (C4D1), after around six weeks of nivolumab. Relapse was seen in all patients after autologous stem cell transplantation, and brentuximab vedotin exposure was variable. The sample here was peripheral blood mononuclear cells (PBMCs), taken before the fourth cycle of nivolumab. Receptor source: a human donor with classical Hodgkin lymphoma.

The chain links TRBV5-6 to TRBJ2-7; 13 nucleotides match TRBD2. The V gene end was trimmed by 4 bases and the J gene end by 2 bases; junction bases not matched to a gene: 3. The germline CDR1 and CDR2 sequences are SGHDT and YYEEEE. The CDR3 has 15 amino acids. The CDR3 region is CASSPGLAGTYEQYF. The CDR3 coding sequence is TGTGCCAGCAGCCCGGGACTAGCGGGGACCTACGAGCAGTACTTC.

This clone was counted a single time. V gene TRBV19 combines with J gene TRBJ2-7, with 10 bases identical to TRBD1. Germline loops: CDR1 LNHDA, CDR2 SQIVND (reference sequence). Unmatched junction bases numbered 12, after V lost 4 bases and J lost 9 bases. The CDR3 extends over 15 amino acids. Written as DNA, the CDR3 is TGTGCCAGTAGTACCACGGGACAGGGGATGTTCGGGCAGTACTTC. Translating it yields CASSTTGQGMFGQYF. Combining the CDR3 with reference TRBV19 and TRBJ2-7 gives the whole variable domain DGGITQSPKYLFRKEGQNVTLSCEQNLNHDAMYWYRQDPGQGLRLIYYSQIVNDFQKGDIAEGYSVSREKKESFPLTVTSAQKNPTAFYLCASSTTGQGMFGQYFGPGTRLTVT.

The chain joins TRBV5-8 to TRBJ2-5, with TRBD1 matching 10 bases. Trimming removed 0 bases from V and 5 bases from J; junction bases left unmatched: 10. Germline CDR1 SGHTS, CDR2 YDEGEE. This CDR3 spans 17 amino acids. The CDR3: CASSLGQGAIGRETQYF. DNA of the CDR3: TGTGCCAGCAGCTTGGGACAGGGGGCCATCGGTCGTGAGACCCAGTACTTC.

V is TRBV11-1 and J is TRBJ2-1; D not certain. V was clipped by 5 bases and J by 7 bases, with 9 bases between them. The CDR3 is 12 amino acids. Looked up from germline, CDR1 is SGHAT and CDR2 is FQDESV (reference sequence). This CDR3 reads CASSRIKNEQFF. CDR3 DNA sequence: TGTGCCAGCAGCCGTATCAAAAATGAGCAGTTCTTC. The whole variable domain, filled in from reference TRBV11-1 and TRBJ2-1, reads EAEVAQSPRYKITEKSQAVAFWCDPISGHATLYWYRQILGQGPELLVQFQDESVVDDSQLPKDRFSAERLKGVDSTLKIQPAELGDSAMYLCASSRIKNEQFFGPGTRLTVL.

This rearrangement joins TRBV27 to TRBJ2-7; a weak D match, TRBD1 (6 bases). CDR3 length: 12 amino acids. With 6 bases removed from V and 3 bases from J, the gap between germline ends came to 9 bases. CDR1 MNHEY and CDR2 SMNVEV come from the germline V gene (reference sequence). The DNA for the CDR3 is TGTGCCAGCAGCAGAGGGGGCTACGAGCAGTACTTC. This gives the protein CASSRGGYEQYF.

This CDR3 is CASSPFGTESNYGYTF. The CDR3 DNA is TGTGCCAGCAGCCCATTCGGGACAGAATCTAACTATGGCTACACCTTC. The chain combines TRBV7-2 with TRBJ1-2, with 7 positions matching TRBD1. Per the germline V gene, CDR1 is SGHTA and CDR2 is FQGNSA. The ends lost 5 bases at V and 0 bases at J; junction bases unmatched: 9. The CDR3 has 16 residues. Based on the CDR3 plus reference TRBV7-2 and TRBJ1-2, the full variable domain is GAGVSQSPSNKVTEKGKDVELRCDPISGHTALYWYRQSLGQGLEFLIYFQGNSAPDKSGLPSDRFSAERTGGSVSTLTIQRTQQEDSAVYLCASSPFGTESNYGYTFGSGTRLTVV.

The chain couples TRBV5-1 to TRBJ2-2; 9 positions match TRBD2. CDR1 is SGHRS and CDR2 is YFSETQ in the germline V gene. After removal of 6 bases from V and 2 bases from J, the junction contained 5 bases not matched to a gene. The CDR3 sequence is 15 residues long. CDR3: CASNQREANTGELFF. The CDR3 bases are TGCGCCAGCAACCAGCGGGAGGCTAACACCGGGGAGCTGTTTTTT.

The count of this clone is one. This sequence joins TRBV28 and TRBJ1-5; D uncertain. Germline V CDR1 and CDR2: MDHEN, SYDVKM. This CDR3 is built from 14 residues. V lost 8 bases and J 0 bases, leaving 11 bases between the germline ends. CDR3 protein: CASGPLYSNQPQHF. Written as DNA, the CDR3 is TGTGCCAGCGGACCGCTATATAGCAATCAGCCCCAGCATTTT. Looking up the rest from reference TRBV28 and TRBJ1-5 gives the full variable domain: DVKVTQSSRYLVKRTGEKVFLECVQDMDHENMFWYRQDPGLGLRLIYFSYDVKMKEKGDIPEGYSVSREKKERFSLILESASTNQTSMYLCASGPLYSNQPQHFGDGTRLSIL.

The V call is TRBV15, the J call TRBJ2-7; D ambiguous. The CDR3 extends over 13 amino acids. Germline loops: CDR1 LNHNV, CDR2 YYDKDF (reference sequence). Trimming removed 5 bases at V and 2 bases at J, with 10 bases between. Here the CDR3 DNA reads TGTGCCACCAGCGGGGATCTAACCTACGAGCAGTACTTC. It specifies CATSGDLTYEQYF.

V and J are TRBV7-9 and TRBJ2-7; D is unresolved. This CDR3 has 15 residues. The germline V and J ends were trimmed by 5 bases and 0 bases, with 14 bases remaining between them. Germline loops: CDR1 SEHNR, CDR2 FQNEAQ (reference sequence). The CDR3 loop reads CASSHPAGTSYEQYF. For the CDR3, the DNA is TGTGCCAGCAGCCATCCAGCTGGCACCTCCTACGAGCAGTACTTC.

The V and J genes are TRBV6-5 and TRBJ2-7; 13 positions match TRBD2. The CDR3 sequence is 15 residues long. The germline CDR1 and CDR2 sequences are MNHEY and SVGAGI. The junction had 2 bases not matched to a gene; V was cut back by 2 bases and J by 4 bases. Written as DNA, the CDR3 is TGTGCCAGCAGTTACGCGACTAGCGGGAGGTACGAGCAGTACTTC. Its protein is CASSYATSGRYEQYF.

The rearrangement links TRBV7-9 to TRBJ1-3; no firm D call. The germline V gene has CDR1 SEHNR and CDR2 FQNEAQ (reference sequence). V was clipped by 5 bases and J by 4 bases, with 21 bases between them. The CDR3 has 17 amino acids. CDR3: CASSAAREGRAGNTIYF. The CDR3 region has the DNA TGTGCCAGCAGCGCCGCCCGGGAGGGCCGGGCCGGAAACACCATATATTTT. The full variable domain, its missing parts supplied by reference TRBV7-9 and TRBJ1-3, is DTGVSQNPRHKITKRGQNVTFRCDPISEHNRLYWYRQTLGQGPEFLTYFQNEAQLEKSRLLSDRFSAERPKGSFSTLEIQRTEQGDSAMYLCASSAAREGRAGNTIYFGEGSWLTVV.

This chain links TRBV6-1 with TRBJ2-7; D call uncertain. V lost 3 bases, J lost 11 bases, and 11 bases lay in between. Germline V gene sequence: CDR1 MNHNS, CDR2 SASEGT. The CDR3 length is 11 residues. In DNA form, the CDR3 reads TGTGCCAGCAGTGAGGGGAACGTGGAGTACTTC. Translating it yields CASSEGNVEYF.

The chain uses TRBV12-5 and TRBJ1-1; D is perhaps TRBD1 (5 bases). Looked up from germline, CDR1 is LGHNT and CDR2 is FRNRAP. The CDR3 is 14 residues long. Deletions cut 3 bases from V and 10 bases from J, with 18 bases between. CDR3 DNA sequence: TGTGCTAGTGGTTTTTCCGACCCCGGGACTATAGCTTTCTTT. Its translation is CASGFSDPGTIAFF. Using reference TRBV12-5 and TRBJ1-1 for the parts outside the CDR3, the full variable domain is DARVTQTPRHKVTEMGQEVTMRCQPILGHNTVFWYRQTMMQGLELLAYFRNRAPLDDSGMPKDRFSAEMPDATLATLKIQPSEPRDSAVYFCASGFSDPGTIAFFGQGTRLTVV.

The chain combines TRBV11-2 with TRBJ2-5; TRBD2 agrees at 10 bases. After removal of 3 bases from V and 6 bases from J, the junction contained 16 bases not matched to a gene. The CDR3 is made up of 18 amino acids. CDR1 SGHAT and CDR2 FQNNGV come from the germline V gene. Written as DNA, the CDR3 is TGTGCCAGCAGCTTGTATGGGAGCGGGAGGGCCGGGGTTAAGACCCAGTACTTC. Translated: CASSLYGSGRAGVKTQYF.

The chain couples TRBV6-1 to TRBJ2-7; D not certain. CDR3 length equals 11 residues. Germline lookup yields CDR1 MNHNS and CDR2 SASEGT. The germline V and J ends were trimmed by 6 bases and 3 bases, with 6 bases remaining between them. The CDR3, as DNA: TGTGCCAGCAGCCTTTTCTACGAGCAGTACTTC. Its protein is CASSLFYEQYF.

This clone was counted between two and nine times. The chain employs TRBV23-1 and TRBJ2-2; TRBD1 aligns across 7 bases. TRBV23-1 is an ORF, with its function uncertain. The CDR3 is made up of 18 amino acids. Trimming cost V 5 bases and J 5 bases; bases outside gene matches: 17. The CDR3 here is CASSLFLQGSRWTGELFF. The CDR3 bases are TGCGCCAGCAGTTTATTTCTACAGGGGTCCAGATGGACCGGGGAGCTGTTTTTT.

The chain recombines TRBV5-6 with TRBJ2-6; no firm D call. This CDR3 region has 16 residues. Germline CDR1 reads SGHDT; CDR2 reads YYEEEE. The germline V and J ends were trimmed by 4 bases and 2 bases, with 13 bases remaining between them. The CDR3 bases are TGTGCCAGCAGCCCCACCCCGCGGCCTGGGGCCAACGTCCTGACTTTC. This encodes CASSPTPRPGANVLTF.

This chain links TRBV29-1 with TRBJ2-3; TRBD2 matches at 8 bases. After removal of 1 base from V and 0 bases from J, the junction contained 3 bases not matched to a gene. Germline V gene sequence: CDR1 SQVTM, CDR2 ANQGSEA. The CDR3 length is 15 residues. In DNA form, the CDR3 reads TGCAGCGTTGAAGTGGGCGGGAGGAGCACAGATACGCAGTATTTT. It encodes CSVEVGGRSTDTQYF.

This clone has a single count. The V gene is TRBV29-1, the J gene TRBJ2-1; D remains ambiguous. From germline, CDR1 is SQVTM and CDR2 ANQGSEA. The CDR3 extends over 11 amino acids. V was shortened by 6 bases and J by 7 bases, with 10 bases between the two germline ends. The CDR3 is CSVPFWNEQFF. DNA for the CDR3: TGCAGCGTGCCCTTTTGGAATGAGCAGTTCTTC.

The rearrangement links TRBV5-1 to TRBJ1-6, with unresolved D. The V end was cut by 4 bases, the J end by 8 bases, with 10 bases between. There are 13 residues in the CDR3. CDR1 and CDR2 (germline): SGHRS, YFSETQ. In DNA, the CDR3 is TGCGCCAGCAGCACGATTAAGGATTCACCCCTCCACTTT. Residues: CASSTIKDSPLHF.

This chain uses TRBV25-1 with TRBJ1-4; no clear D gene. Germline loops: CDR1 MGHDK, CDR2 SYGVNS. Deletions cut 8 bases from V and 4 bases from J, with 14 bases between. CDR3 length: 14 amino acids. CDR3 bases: TGTGCCAGCTCACTCCCCGGGCGTAATGAAAAACTGTTTTTT. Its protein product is CASSLPGRNEKLFF.

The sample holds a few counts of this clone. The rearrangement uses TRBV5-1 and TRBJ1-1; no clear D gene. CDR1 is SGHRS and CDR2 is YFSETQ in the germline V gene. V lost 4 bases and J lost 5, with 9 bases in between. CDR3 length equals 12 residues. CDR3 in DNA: TGCGCCAGCAGCACCGGGAGGACTGAAGCTTTCTTT. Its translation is CASSTGRTEAFF.

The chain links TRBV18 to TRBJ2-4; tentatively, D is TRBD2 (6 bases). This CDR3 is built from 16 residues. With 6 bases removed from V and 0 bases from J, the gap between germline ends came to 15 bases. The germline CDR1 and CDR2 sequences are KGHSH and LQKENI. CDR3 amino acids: CASSPEGRRAKNIQYF. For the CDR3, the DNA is TGTGCCAGCTCGCCGGAGGGCCGAAGAGCCAAAAACATTCAGTACTTC.

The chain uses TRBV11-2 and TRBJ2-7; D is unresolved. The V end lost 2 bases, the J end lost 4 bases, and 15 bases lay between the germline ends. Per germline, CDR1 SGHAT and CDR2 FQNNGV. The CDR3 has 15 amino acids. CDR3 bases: TGTGCCAGCAGCTTACTAACCGTTAGGCAATACGAGCAGTACTTC. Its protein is CASSLLTVRQYEQYF.

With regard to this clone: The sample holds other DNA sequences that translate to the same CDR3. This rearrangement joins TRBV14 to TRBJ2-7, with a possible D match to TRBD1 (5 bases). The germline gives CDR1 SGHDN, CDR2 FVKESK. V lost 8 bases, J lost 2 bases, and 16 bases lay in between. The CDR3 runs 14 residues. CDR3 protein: CASSQGLGAYEQYF. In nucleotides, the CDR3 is TGTGCCAGCTCGCAGGGTCTAGGGGCCTACGAGCAGTACTTC.

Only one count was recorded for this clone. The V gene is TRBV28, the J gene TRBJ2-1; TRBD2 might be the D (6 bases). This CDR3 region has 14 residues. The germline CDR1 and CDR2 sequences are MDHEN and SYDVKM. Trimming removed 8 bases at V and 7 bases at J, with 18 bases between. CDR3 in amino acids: CASEDLGGGNEQFF. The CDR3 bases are TGTGCCAGCGAGGACCTCGGGGGAGGAAATGAGCAGTTCTTC.

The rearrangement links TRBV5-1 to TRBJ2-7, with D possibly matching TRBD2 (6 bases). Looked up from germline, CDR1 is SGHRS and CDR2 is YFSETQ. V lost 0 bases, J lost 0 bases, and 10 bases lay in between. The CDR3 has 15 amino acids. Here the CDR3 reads CASSLAGGPSYEQYF. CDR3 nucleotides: TGCGCCAGCAGCTTGGCCGGAGGGCCCTCCTACGAGCAGTACTTC.

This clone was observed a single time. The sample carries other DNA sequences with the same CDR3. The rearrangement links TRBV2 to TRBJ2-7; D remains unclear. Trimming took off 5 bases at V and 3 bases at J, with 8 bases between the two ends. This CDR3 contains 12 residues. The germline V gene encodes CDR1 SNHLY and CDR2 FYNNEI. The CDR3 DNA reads TGTGCCAGCAGTCCTGGAGTCTACGAGCAGTACTTC. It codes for CASSPGVYEQYF.

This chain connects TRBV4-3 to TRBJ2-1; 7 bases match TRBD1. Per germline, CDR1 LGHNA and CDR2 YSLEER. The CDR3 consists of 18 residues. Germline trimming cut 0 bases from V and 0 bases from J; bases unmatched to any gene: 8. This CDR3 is CASSQDPQGVGSYNEQFF. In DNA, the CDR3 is TGCGCCAGCAGCCAAGATCCCCAGGGGGTAGGCTCCTACAATGAGCAGTTCTTC.

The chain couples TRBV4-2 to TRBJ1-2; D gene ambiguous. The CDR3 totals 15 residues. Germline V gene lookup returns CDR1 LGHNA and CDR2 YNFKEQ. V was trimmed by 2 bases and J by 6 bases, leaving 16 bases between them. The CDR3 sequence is CASSQPPYLLHGYTF. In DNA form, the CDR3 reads TGTGCCAGCAGCCAACCGCCTTACCTGCTGCATGGCTACACCTTC.